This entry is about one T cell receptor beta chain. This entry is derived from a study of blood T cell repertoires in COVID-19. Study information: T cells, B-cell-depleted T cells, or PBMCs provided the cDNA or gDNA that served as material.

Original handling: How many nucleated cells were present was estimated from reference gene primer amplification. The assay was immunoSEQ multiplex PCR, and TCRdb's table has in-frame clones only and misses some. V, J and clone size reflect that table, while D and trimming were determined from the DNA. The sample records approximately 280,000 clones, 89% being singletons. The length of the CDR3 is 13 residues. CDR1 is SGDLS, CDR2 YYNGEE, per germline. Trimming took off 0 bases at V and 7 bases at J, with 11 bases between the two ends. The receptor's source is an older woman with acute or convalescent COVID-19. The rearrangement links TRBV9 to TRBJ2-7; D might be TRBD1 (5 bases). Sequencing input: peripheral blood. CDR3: CASSVAVRDEQYF. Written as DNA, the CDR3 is TGTGCCAGCAGCGTAGCCGTCAGGGATGAGCAGTACTTC.